This TCR beta chain is drawn from a study of cytomegalovirus exposure and HLA in healthy donors. The J segment lost 1 base and the V segment lost 7 bases, leaving 12 bases of the junction unmatched. This CDR3 spans 18 amino acids. CDR1 MDHEN and CDR2 SYDVKM come from the germline V gene. The count of this clone is one. The PCR made use of 60 Vbeta and 13 Jbeta primers. The table came from immunoSEQ multiplex PCR; TCRdb's copy has only in-frame clones and leaves some out. Of roughly 80,000 clones listed, more than 80% were seen once; the top ten hold 1.9%. Sequencing was done on a sample of PBMCs. The receptor's source is a woman in her 30s in good health and CMV-seronegative. This sequence joins TRBV28 and TRBJ2-3, with TRBD1 matching 12 bases. CDR3 coding DNA: TGTGCCAGCACCAAAACCGGGACAGGGGGCTGGGGCACAGATACGCAGTATTTT. This gives the protein CASTKTGTGGWGTDTQYF.